This T cell receptor beta chain was documented in a study of STAT5B mutations in CD4+ large granular lymphocyte leukemia (dated by TCRdb to about 2022). For context, the study as a whole: Among healthy controls, the CDR3 'QG' motif was associated with a particular HLA allele. TCRbeta repertoires of CD4+ T-cell large granular lymphocyte leukemia patients were compared with those of healthy blood donors. Flow cytometry performed on FACSCanto II or FACSVerse showed that the purified fractions had more than 95% purity among lymphocytes. The paper's findings and limits, for the study overall: The data were not HLA-matched, and the relatively small sample size could explain the higher clonality seen in CD4+ compared with CD8+ T-LGLL. CD4-sorted patient repertoires appeared more clonal than healthy CD4+ repertoires, and this difference persisted after removing the putative leukemic clones. Main leukemic clonotypes were private to each patient, although about 25% appeared at low frequency in other patients' non-leukemic repertoires. TRBV06-family usage was enriched among the top patient clones (8/27) compared with healthy controls (2/35).

Regarding this clone: Its antigen is not yet known. It has no much larger one-base neighbor in the sample; base qualities were not kept.

Healthy controls were roughly 35 blood donors whose buffy coats came from the Finnish Red Cross blood service. All TCR-sequenced material derived from peripheral blood: patient blood samples and healthy donor buffy coats. Peripheral blood mononuclear cells were isolated by Ficoll-Hypaque gradient centrifugation. CD4+ cells were magnetically purified from the buffy coats of healthy controls. The Gentra Puregene Cell and Tissue kit was used for genomic DNA extraction, and quantification was performed on a Qubit 2.0 fluorometer. TCRbeta rearrangements were sequenced from genomic DNA using the immunoSEQ assay at survey resolution. The original methods were these. In the TCR sequencing data, the smallest productive clonotype frequency that could be detected was 2.59 x 10-5. Only productive TCRbeta rearrangements, meaning sequences that were complete and in-frame, were kept for the analyses. Clonality for each sample was calculated as Simpson clonality in the immunoSEQ Analyzer version 3.0. Based on frequency, clones were grouped as very rare, small, medium, large (1-20%) or hyperexpanded (>20%). Generation probabilities were estimated with OLGA 1.2.3, V-gene circos plots were generated with VDJtools, specificities were searched for in VDJdb, and CDR3 motifs were identified with GLIPH. TCRdb retrieved this table from immuneACCESS and kept in-frame rearrangements only. Not all clones are present; in checked studies, unresolved V genes account for under half, and no reason is known for the remainder. That table gives V, J and clone size, and the DNA gave D and trimming. The sample data list roughly 30,000 clones, and roughly 87% of these were observed just once. The ten biggest clones cover around 3.3% of the sample.

Trimming takes 7 bases from V and 9 bases from J, and the germline ends sit 19 bases apart. Including the terminal cysteine and phenylalanine, the CDR3 comprises 14 residues. The kept DNA is CDR3 alone, 42 bases in frame from the first base. CDR1 is given as MNHNY and CDR2 as SVGAGI, both from the germline V gene (reference sequence). Specimen: CD4+ T cells from blood buffy coats. The V and J genes are TRBV6-6 and TRBJ2-1; the D gene is perhaps TRBD1 or TRBD2, each of them matching over 6 bases. This sequence originates from a human donor in good health. This receptor has the CDR3 CASNLGGTPTEQFF. The sequence in DNA is TGTGCCAGCAATCTTGGGGGGACACCGACTGAGCAGTTCTTC.